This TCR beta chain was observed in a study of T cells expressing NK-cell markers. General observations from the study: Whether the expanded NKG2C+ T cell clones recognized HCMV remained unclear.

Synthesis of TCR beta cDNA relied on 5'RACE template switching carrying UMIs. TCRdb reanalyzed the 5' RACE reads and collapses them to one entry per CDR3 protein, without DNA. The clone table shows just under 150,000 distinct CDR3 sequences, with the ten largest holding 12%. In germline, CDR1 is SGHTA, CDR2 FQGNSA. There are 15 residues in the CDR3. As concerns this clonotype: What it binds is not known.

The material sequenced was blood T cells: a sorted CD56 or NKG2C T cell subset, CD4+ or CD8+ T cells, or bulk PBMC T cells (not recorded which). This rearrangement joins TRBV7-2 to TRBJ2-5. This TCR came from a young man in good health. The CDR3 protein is CASSLGNGVGETQYF.